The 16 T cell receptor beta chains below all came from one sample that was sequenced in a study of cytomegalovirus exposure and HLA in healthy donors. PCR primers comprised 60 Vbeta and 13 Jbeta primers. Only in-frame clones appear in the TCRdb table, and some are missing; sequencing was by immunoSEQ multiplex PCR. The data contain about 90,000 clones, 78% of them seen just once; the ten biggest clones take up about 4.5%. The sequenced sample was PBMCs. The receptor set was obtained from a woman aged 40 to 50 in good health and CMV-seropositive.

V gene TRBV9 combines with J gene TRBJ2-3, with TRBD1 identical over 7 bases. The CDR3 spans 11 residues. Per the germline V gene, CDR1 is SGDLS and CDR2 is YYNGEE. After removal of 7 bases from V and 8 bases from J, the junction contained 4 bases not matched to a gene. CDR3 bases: TGTGCCAGCTCGACAGGGTCTACGCAGTATTTT. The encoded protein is CASSTGSTQYF. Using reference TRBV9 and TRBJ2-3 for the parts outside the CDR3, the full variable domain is DSGVTQTPKHLITATGQRVTLRCSPRSGDLSVYWYQQSLDQGLQFLIQYYNGEERAKGNILERFSAQQFPDLHSELNLSSLELGDSALYFCASSTGSTQYFGPGTRLTVL.

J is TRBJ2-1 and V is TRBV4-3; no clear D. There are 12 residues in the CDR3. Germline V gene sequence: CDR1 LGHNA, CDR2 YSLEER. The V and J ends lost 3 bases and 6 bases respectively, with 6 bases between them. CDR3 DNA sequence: TGCGCCAGCAGCCACCTTAGCAATGAGCAGTTCTTC. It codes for CASSHLSNEQFF.

CDR3 bases: TGTGCCAGCAGCGCCCGGACTAGCGGGAATTACGAGCAGTACTTC. This gives the protein CASSARTSGNYEQYF. The chain is built from TRBV9 and TRBJ2-5, with 12 bases fitting TRBD2. The J call may be mistaken, given a closer DNA end match to TRBJ2-7. The CDR3 loop spans 15 amino acids. In germline, CDR1 is SGDLS, CDR2 YYNGEE.

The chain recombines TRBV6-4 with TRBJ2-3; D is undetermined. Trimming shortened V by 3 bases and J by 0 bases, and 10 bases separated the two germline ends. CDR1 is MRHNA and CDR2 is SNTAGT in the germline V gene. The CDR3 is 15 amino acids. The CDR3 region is CASSECQVSTDTQYF. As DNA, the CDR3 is TGTGCCAGCAGTGAGTGTCAGGTTAGCACAGATACGCAGTATTTT.

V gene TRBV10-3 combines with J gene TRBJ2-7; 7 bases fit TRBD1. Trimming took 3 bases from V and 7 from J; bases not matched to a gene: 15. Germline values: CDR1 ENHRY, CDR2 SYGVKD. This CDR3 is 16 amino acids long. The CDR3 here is CAISDRQGRFRKEQYF. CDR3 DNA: TGTGCCATCAGTGATAGACAGGGTAGGTTTAGGAAAGAGCAGTACTTC.

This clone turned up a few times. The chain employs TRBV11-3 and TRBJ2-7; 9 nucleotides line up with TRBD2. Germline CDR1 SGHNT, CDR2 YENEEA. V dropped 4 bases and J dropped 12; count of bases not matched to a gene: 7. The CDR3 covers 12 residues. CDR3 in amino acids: CASSYVAGVTYF. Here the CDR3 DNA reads TGTGCCAGCAGCTATGTAGCGGGAGTAACGTACTTC. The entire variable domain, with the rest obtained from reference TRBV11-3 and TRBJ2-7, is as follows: EAGVVQSPRYKIIEKKQPVAFWCNPISGHNTLYWYLQNLGQGPELLIRYENEEAVDDSQLPKDRFSAERLKGVDSTLKIQPAELGDSAVYLCASSYVAGVTYFGPGTRLTVT.

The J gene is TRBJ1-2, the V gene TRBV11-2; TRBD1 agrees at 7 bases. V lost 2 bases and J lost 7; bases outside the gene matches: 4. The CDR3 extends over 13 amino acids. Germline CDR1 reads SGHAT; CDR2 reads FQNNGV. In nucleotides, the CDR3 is TGTGCCAGCAGCTTAACCGACAGGGCTGGCTACACCTTC. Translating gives CASSLTDRAGYTF.

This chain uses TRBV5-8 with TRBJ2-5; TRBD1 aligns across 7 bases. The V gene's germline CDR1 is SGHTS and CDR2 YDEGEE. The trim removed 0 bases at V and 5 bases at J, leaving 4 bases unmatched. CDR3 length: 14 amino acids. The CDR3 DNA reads TGTGCCAGCAGCTTGGTAGGGGGCAGGGAGACCCAGTACTTC. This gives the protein CASSLVGGRETQYF. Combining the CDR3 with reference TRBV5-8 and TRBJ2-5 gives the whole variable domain EAGVTQSPTHLIKTRGQQATLRCSPISGHTSVYWYQQALGLGLQFLLWYDEGEERNRGNFPPRFSGRQFPNYSSELNVNALELEDSALYLCASSLVGGRETQYFGPGTRLLVL.

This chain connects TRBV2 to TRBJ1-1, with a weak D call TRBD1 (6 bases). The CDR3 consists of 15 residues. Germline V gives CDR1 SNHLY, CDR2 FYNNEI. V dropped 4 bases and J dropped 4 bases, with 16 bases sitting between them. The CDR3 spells CASSVAGAGGTEAFF. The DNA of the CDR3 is TGTGCCAGCAGTGTTGCGGGGGCTGGGGGCACTGAAGCTTTCTTT.

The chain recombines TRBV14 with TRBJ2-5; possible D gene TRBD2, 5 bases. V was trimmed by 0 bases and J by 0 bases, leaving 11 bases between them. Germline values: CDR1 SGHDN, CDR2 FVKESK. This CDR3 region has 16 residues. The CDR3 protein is CASSQDVGGYQETQYF. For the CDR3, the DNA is TGTGCCAGCAGCCAAGACGTCGGAGGTTACCAAGAGACCCAGTACTTC.

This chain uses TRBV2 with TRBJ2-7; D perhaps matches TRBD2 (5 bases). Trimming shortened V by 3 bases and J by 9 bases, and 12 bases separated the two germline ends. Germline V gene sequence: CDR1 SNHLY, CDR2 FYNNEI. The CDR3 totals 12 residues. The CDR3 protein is CASSEASRPQYF. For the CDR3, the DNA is TGTGCCAGCAGTGAGGCTAGCAGACCGCAGTACTTC.

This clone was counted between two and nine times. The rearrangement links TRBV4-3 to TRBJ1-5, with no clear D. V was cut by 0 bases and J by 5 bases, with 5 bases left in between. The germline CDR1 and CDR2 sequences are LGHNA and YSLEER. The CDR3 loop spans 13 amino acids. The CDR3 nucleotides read TGCGCCAGCAGCCAAGAGGAGGATCAGCCCCAGCATTTT. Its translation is CASSQEEDQPQHF.

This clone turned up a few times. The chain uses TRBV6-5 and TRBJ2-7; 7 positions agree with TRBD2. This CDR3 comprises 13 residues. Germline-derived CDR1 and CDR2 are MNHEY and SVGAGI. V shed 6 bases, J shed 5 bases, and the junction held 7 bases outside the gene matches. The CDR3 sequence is CASRGLDSDEQYF. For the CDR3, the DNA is TGTGCCAGCAGAGGACTAGATTCTGACGAGCAGTACTTC.

The CDR3 protein is CASTIDRASYGYTF. In nucleotides, the CDR3 is TGTGCCAGCACCATCGACAGGGCAAGCTATGGCTACACCTTC. V is TRBV28 and J is TRBJ1-2; the match to TRBD1 covers 7 bases. From germline, CDR1 is MDHEN and CDR2 SYDVKM. The CDR3 is 14 amino acids. V lost 7 bases and J lost 4; bases outside the gene matches: 9.

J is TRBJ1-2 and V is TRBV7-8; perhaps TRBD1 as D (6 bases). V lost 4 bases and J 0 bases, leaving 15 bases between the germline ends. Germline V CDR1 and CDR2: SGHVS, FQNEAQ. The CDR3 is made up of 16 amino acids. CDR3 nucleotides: TGTGCCAGCAGCTCAGACGACAGGCCCCCTAACTATGGCTACACCTTC. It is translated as CASSSDDRPPNYGYTF.

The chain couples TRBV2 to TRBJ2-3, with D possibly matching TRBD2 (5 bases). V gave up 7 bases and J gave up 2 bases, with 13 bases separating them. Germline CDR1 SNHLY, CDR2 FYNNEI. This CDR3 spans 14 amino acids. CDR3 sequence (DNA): TGTGCCAGCAAGGACTGGATAAACACAGATACGCAGTATTTT. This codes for CASKDWINTDTQYF.